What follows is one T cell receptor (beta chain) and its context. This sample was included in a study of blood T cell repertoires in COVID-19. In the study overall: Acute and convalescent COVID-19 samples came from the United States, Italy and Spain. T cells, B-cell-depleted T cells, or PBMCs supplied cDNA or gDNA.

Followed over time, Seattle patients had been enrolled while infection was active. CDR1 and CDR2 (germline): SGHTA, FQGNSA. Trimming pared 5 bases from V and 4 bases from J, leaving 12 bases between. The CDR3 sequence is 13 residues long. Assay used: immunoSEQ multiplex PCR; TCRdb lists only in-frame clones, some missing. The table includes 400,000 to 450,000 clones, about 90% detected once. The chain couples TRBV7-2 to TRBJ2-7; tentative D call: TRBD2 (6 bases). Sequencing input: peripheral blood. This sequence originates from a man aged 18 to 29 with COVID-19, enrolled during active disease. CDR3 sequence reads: CASSVGLWYEQYF. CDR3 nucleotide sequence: TGTGCCAGCAGCGTGGGACTCTGGTACGAGCAGTACTTC.